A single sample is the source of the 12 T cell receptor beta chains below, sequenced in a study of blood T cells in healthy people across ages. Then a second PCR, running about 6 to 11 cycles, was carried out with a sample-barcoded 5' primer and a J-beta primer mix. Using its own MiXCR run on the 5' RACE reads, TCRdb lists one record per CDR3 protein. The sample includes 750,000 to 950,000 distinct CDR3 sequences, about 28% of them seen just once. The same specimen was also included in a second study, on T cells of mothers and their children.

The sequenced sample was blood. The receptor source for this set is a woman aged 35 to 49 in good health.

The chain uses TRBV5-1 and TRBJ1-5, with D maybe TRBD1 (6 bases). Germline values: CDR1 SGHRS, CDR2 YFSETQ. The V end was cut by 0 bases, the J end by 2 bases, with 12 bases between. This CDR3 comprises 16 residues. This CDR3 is CASSLGDRSGNQPQHF. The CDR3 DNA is TGCGCCAGCAGCTTGGGAGACAGGAGTGGCAATCAGCCCCAGCATTTT.

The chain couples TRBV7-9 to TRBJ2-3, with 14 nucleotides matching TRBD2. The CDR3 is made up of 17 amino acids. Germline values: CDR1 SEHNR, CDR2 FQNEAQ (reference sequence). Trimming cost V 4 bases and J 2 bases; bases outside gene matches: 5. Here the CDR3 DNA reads TGTGCCAGCAGCTCCGGGACTAGCGGGGGATACACAGATACGCAGTATTTT. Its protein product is CASSSGTSGGYTDTQYF.

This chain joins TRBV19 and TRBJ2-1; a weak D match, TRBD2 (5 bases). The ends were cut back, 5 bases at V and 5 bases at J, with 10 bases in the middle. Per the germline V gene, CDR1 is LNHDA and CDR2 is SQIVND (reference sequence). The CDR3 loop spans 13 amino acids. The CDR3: CASSGFGDNEQFF. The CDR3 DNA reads TGTGCCAGTAGTGGGTTCGGGGACAATGAGCAGTTCTTC.

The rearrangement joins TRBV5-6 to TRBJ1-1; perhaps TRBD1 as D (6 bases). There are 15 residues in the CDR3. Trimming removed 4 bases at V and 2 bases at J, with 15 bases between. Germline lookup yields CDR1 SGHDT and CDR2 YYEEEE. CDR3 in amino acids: CASSHSGQSNTEAFF. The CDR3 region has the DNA TGTGCCAGCAGCCACTCCGGACAGTCTAACACTGAAGCTTTCTTT.

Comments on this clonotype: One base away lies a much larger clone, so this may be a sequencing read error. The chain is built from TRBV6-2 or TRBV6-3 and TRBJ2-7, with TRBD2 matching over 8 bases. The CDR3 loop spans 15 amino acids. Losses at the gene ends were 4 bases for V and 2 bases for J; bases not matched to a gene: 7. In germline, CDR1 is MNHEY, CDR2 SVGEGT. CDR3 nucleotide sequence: TGTGCCAGCAGTTCATTGACTAGCGTTCCCTACGAGCAGTACTTC. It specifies CASSSLTSVPYEQYF.

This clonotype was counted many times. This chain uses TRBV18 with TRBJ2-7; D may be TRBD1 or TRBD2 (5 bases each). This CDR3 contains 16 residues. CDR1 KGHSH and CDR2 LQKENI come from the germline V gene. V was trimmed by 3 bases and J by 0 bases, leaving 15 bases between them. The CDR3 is CASSPYSGATSYEQYF. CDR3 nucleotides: TGTGCCAGCTCACCTTACTCCGGGGCCACCTCCTACGAGCAGTACTTC.

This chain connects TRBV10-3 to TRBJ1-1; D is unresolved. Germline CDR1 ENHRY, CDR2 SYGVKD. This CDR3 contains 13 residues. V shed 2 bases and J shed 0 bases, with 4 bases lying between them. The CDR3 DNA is TGTGCCATCAGTGAGGGTCTGAACACTGAAGCTTTCTTT. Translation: CAISEGLNTEAFF.

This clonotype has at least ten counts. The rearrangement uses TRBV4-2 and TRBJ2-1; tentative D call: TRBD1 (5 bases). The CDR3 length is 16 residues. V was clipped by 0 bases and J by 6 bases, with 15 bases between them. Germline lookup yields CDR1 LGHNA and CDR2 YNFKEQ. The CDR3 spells CASSQDPLARANEQFF. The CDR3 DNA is TGTGCCAGCAGCCAAGACCCGTTAGCCAGGGCCAATGAGCAGTTCTTC.

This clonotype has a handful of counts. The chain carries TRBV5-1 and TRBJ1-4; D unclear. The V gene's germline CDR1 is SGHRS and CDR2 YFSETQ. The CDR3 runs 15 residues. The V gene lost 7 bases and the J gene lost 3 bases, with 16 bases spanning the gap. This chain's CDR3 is CASSQDPVPNEKLFF. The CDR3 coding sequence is TGCGCCAGCTCCCAAGATCCGGTACCTAATGAAAAACTGTTTTTT.

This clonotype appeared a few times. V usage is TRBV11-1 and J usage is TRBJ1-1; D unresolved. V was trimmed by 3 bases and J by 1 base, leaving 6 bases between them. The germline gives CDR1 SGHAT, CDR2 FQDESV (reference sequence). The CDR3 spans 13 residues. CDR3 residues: CASSFVENTEAFF. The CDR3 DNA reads TGTGCCAGCAGCTTTGTAGAGAACACTGAAGCTTTCTTT.

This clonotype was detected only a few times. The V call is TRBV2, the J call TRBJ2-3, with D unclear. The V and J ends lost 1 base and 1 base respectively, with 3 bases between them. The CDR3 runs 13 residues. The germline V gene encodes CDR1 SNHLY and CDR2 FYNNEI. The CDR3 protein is CASSEEGTDTQYF. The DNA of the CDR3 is TGTGCCAGCAGTGAAGAGGGCACAGATACGCAGTATTTT. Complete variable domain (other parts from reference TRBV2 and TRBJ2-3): EPEVTQTPSHQVTQMGQEVILRCVPISNHLYFYWYRQILGQKVEFLVSFYNNEISEKSEIFDDQFSVERPDGSNFTLKIRSTKLEDSAMYFCASSEEGTDTQYFGPGTRLTVL.

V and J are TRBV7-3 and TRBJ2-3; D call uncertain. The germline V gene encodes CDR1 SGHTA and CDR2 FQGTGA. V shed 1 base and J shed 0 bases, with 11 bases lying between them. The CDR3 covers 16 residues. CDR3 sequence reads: CASSLIERFSTDTQYF. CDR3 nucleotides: TGTGCCAGCAGCTTAATCGAACGGTTCAGCACAGATACGCAGTATTTT.